The 15 T cell receptor beta chains listed next were all sequenced from one sample in a study of Graves' ophthalmopathy and Graves' hyperthyroidism. Investigators amplified TCR beta CDR3 regions from RNA transcripts. The first-round RT-PCR employed HTBI primers together with the Qiagen OneStep RT-PCR kit. A multiplex PCR was then performed as the second round. Each CDR3 protein is one row after TCRdb ran MiXCR on the multiplex PCR reads. The table includes about 480,000 distinct CDR3 sequences, approximately 15% detected once. Source material: blood. The receptors stem from a woman aged 25 to 39 with Graves' ophthalmopathy.

This sequence joins TRBV5-1 and TRBJ2-5, with TRBD1 matching 9 bases. V dropped 4 bases and J dropped 5; count of bases not matched to a gene: 9. The CDR3 length is 15 residues. The germline CDR1 and CDR2 sequences are SGHRS and YFSETQ. The CDR3 sequence is CASSGGVGQGETQYF. The CDR3 DNA is TGCGCCAGCAGCGGAGGGGTGGGACAGGGTGAGACCCAGTACTTC.

The rearrangement joins TRBV6-2 or TRBV6-3 to TRBJ2-5; D tentatively fits TRBD1 or TRBD2 (5 bases each). CDR1 is MNHEY and CDR2 is SVGEGT in the germline V gene. The CDR3 is 13 amino acids. The ends were cut back, 6 bases at V and 3 bases at J, with 11 bases in the middle. In DNA, the CDR3 is TGTGCCAGCAGCATGGGACCTAAAGAGACCCAGTACTTC. Translation gives CASSMGPKETQYF.

In this sample, this clonotype turned up many times. The J gene is TRBJ1-2, the V gene TRBV3-1; D perhaps matches TRBD1 (6 bases). This CDR3 is 18 amino acids long. The V and J ends lost 0 bases and 5 bases respectively, with 22 bases between them. Germline-derived CDR1 and CDR2 are LGHDT and YNNKEL (reference sequence). In DNA form, the CDR3 reads TGTGCCAGCAGCCAAGATCTCAATTTTAGGGGGGCGCCTTATGGCTACACCTTC. Protein sequence: CASSQDLNFRGAPYGYTF.

This clonotype was detected ten times or more. The chain joins TRBV20-1 to TRBJ1-1; D gene ambiguous. Looked up from germline, CDR1 is DFQATT and CDR2 is SNEGSKA (reference sequence). The CDR3 length is 15 residues. V dropped 0 bases and J dropped 0 bases, with 11 bases sitting between them. CDR3 sequence (DNA): TGCAGTGCTAGAGATGGGCTCAGGATGAACACTGAAGCTTTCTTT. Protein sequence: CSARDGLRMNTEAFF.

Ten or more counts support this clonotype. This chain uses TRBV20-1 with TRBJ2-5, with 8 bases identical to TRBD2. V lost 0 bases, J lost 5 bases, and 5 bases stayed unmatched. Germline V gives CDR1 DFQATT, CDR2 SNEGSKA (reference sequence). There are 14 residues in the CDR3. The DNA for the CDR3 is TGCAGTGCTAGAGACGGGGGGGCTCTGGAGACCCAGTACTTC. Translation: CSARDGGALETQYF.

This clonotype was observed many times. This chain joins TRBV20-1 and TRBJ2-5; the D is unclear. Germline lookup yields CDR1 DFQATT and CDR2 SNEGSKA (reference sequence). CDR3 length: 15 residues. The germline V and J ends were trimmed by 3 bases and 5 bases, with 19 bases remaining between them. Here the CDR3 DNA reads TGCAGTGCTAGTTCGGGCTTAGCCGGCGCGGAGACCCAGTACTTC. It encodes CSASSGLAGAETQYF.

Details on this clonotype: A read error is likely, as this CDR3 ends without the conserved phenylalanine or tryptophan. This sequence joins TRBV30 and TRBJ1-2; possible D gene TRBD1, 5 bases. The CDR3 consists of 13 residues. The ends were cut back, 0 bases at V and 8 bases at J, with 13 bases in the middle. Germline V CDR1 and CDR2: GTSNPN, SVGIG (reference sequence). The CDR3 protein is CAWSVEGSNGYTY. In nucleotides, the CDR3 is TGTGCCTGGAGTGTAGAGGGGTCGAACGGCTACACCTAC.

This clonotype was observed many times. The rearrangement uses TRBV6-5 and TRBJ1-1; no clear D gene. There are 11 residues in the CDR3. Trimming took off 6 bases at V and 9 bases at J, with 11 bases between the two ends. Germline V gives CDR1 MNHEY, CDR2 SVGAGI. CDR3 loop: CASSQEFQAFF. The CDR3 region has the DNA TGTGCCAGCAGCCAGGAGTTTCAAGCTTTCTTT.

This clonotype was counted ten times or more. The chain recombines TRBV12-3 or TRBV12-4 with TRBJ2-7, with D hard to call. The CDR3 runs to 15 residues. V shed 2 bases and J shed 2 bases, with 13 bases lying between them. The CDR3 region is CASSLYPGPTYEQYF. As DNA, the CDR3 is TGTGCCAGCAGTTTATACCCCGGGCCCACCTACGAGCAGTACTTC.

This clonotype was observed many times. The chain combines TRBV6-5 with TRBJ2-7; D gene ambiguous. Germline lookup yields CDR1 MNHEY and CDR2 SVGAGI. The CDR3 totals 14 residues. V shed 2 bases and J shed 0 bases, with 8 bases lying between them. Here the CDR3 DNA reads TGTGCCAGCAGTTACGAAGGAAGCTCCTACGAGCAGTACTTC. This gives the protein CASSYEGSSYEQYF.

There are many counts of this clonotype. This sequence joins TRBV4-2 and TRBJ2-7; D is undetermined. Per germline, CDR1 LGHNA and CDR2 YNFKEQ. The CDR3 consists of 13 residues. V shed 7 bases and J shed 0 bases, with 10 bases lying between them. CDR3 residues: CASKGRSSYEQYF. CDR3 DNA sequence: TGTGCCAGCAAGGGCAGAAGCTCCTACGAGCAGTACTTC.

There are many counts of this clonotype. The rearrangement uses TRBV12-3 or TRBV12-4 and TRBJ2-7, with unresolved D. The V gene lost 4 bases and the J gene lost 2 bases, with 12 bases spanning the gap. There are 14 residues in the CDR3. The CDR3 DNA is TGTGCCAGCAGTTGGGCTAATTTGGCCTACGAGCAGTACTTC. Residues: CASSWANLAYEQYF.

This clonotype was seen a handful of times. The chain combines TRBV5-1 with TRBJ1-1, with a weak D call TRBD1 (5 bases). The germline V and J ends were trimmed by 4 bases and 1 base, with 14 bases remaining between them. The CDR3 covers 15 residues. Germline CDR1 and CDR2: SGHRS and YFSETQ. The CDR3 nucleotides read TGCGCCAGCAGCCCGGCCTCTACAGGGAACACTGAAGCTTTCTTT. This sequence encodes CASSPASTGNTEAFF.

The table lists this clonotype with many counts. This chain uses TRBV20-1 with TRBJ1-5, with D possibly being TRBD1 (6 bases). The germline V gene encodes CDR1 DFQATT and CDR2 SNEGSKA (reference sequence). Trimming left V 3 bases short and J 7 bases short, with 25 bases between. The CDR3 is 17 residues long. As DNA, the CDR3 is TGCAGTGCTAGGGGCACTAGGGGGGGCGGGCGAAACCAGCCCCAGCATTTT. Translating it yields CSARGTRGGGRNQPQHF.

This clonotype was recorded many times. This chain connects TRBV15 to TRBJ1-3; D ambiguous. Germline V gene sequence: CDR1 LNHNV, CDR2 YYDKDF (reference sequence). V was pared by 5 bases and J by 0 bases, with 11 bases between. The CDR3 sequence is 15 residues long. CDR3: CATSAETASGNTIYF. CDR3 DNA sequence: TGTGCCACCAGCGCTGAGACGGCCTCTGGAAACACCATATATTTT.